Listed here are 14 T cell receptor beta chains from one sample, sequenced in a study of OX40 agonist ivuxolimab in advanced cancers. Measured with immunoSEQ multiplex PCR; TCRdb has only the in-frame clones, and not every one. The sample lists roughly 90,000 clones, roughly 93% seen once, with approximately 0.3% in the top ten. The sequenced sample was CD4+ or CD8+ T cells sorted from blood, obtained in a trial of the OX40 agonist ivuxolimab. These receptors all come from an adult with an advanced solid tumor such as melanoma, head and neck, liver or kidney cancer.

The chain has TRBV7-8 and TRBJ1-2; D perhaps matches TRBD1 (5 bases). CDR1 is SGHVS and CDR2 is FQNEAQ in the germline V gene. There are 15 residues in the CDR3. V lost 4 bases to trimming and J lost 0 bases, with 12 bases between them. CDR3 in amino acids: CASSSGGGPNYGYTF. In DNA form, the CDR3 reads TGTGCCAGCAGCTCAGGTGGGGGACCTAACTATGGCTACACCTTC.

The chain links TRBV4-2 to TRBJ2-3; 8 bases are shared with TRBD2. Germline V lookup: CDR1 LGHNA, CDR2 YNFKEQ. The V gene end was trimmed by 6 bases and the J gene end by 2 bases; junction bases not matched to a gene: 10. The CDR3 runs 16 residues. The CDR3, as DNA: TGTGCCAGCAGGGCGGAACTAGCGGTACCCACAGATACGCAGTATTTT. Protein: CASRAELAVPTDTQYF.

This clone was observed a single time. J is TRBJ1-2 and V is TRBV4-1; the D is unclear. Germline CDR1 is MGHRA and CDR2 is YSYEKL. V lost 2 bases and J 1 base, leaving 5 bases between the germline ends. The CDR3 has 13 residues. CDR3 in DNA: TGCGCCAGCAGCCAAACCCGTAACTATGGCTACACCTTC. Translating it yields CASSQTRNYGYTF.

This chain joins TRBV7-6 and TRBJ1-1; D is possibly TRBD1 (6 bases). V lost 5 bases and J 10 bases, leaving 14 bases between the germline ends. The CDR3 has 12 amino acids. Per germline, CDR1 SGHVS and CDR2 FNYEAQ. CDR3 region: CASSLQGQRAFF. CDR3 DNA sequence: TGTGCCAGCAGCCTCCAGGGACAACGAGCTTTCTTT.

The J gene is TRBJ2-3, the V gene TRBV5-4, with TRBD2 matching over 11 bases. V lost 4 bases to trimming and J lost 3 bases; unmatched junction nucleotides: 4. This CDR3 comprises 15 residues. CDR1 is SGHNT and CDR2 is YYREEE in the germline V gene (reference sequence). In DNA form, the CDR3 reads TGTGCCAGCAGCGCCGGGACTAGCGGTACAGATACGCAGTATTTT. Translation gives CASSAGTSGTDTQYF.

The J gene is TRBJ2-3, the V gene TRBV15; the D gene is possibly TRBD1 (5 bases). V dropped 3 bases and J dropped 4 bases, with 8 bases sitting between them. This CDR3 is 13 amino acids long. Germline CDR1 reads LNHNV; CDR2 reads YYDKDF (reference sequence). The CDR3 sequence is CATSSQGPDTQYF. The CDR3 coding sequence is TGTGCCACCAGCAGCCAGGGCCCAGATACGCAGTATTTT.

J is TRBJ2-1 and V is TRBV5-1; 16 positions match TRBD2. Looked up from germline, CDR1 is SGHRS and CDR2 is YFSETQ. V lost 7 bases, J lost 5 bases, and 15 bases stayed unmatched. This CDR3 has 19 residues. This CDR3 is CASLKLPGLAGGQDNEQFF. The DNA for the CDR3 is TGCGCCAGCCTCAAACTTCCGGGACTAGCGGGAGGGCAGGACAATGAGCAGTTCTTC. Full variable domain (outside the CDR3, taken from reference TRBV5-1 and TRBJ2-1): KAGVTQTPRYLIKTRGQQVTLSCSPISGHRSVSWYQQTPGQGLQFLFEYFSETQRNKGNFPGRFSGRQFSNSRSEMNVSTLELGDSALYLCASLKLPGLAGGQDNEQFFGPGTRLTVL.

The chain links TRBV28 to TRBJ1-2, with D tentatively TRBD1 (6 bases). The CDR3 loop spans 15 amino acids. Germline assignment: CDR1 MDHEN and CDR2 SYDVKM. Trimming cost V 4 bases and J 5 bases, with 17 bases left between them. This chain's CDR3 is CASSSPWTVPYGYTF. The CDR3 DNA reads TGTGCCAGCAGTTCCCCTTGGACAGTACCATATGGCTACACCTTC.

The chain links TRBV5-6 to TRBJ2-5; no reliable D call. Germline CDR1 SGHDT, CDR2 YYEEEE. Trimming stripped 3 bases from V and 2 bases from J, with 8 bases between. The CDR3 runs to 13 residues. This chain's CDR3 is CASSSGIQETQYF. The CDR3 DNA sequence: TGTGCCAGCAGCTCAGGTATACAAGAGACCCAGTACTTC.

The chain has TRBV19 and TRBJ2-3; weak D call: TRBD2 (5 bases). V dropped 8 bases and J dropped 2 bases, with 11 bases sitting between them. The length of the CDR3 is 13 residues. CDR1 and CDR2 from the germline V gene are LNHDA and SQIVND (reference sequence). The chain's CDR3 is CASSGSYTDTQYF. DNA of the CDR3: TGTGCCAGTTCGGGGTCCTACACAGATACGCAGTATTTT.

The chain has TRBV2 and TRBJ2-3, with 8 bases aligning to TRBD2. Germline trimming cut 7 bases from V and 4 bases from J; bases unmatched to any gene: 7. Germline V gene sequence: CDR1 SNHLY, CDR2 FYNNEI. The CDR3 is made up of 14 amino acids. DNA for the CDR3: TGTGCCAGCACCAGCGGGAGAGTCCCAGATACGCAGTATTTT. It codes for CASTSGRVPDTQYF. Filled out from reference TRBV2 and TRBJ2-3, the complete variable domain reads EPEVTQTPSHQVTQMGQEVILRCVPISNHLYFYWYRQILGQKVEFLVSFYNNEISEKSEIFDDQFSVERPDGSNFTLKIRSTKLEDSAMYFCASTSGRVPDTQYFGPGTRLTVL.

The chain recombines TRBV15 with TRBJ2-7; D not resolved. This CDR3 is 14 amino acids long. V was pared by 0 bases and J by 3 bases, with 9 bases between. Germline values: CDR1 LNHNV, CDR2 YYDKDF (reference sequence). This CDR3 reads CATSRDRTVYEQYF. The CDR3 coding sequence is TGTGCCACCAGCAGAGATCGTACAGTCTACGAGCAGTACTTC.

The rearrangement links TRBV30 to TRBJ2-1, with 11 bases identical to TRBD2. The CDR3 totals 16 residues. Trimming at V came to 0 bases and at J to 10 bases, leaving 11 bases not matched to a gene. CDR1 and CDR2 (germline): GTSNPN, SVGIG (reference sequence). The CDR3 coding sequence is TGTGCCTGGAGTGTTCCACTAGCGGGAGTGGTGGAGGAGCAGTTCTTC. Its translation is CAWSVPLAGVVEEQFF.

The chain uses TRBV28 and TRBJ1-3; weak D call: TRBD1 (5 bases). V lost 5 bases and J lost 4, with 12 bases in between. Looked up from germline, CDR1 is MDHEN and CDR2 is SYDVKM. The CDR3 is made up of 14 amino acids. CDR3 nucleotide sequence: TGTGCCAGCAGTGATACGGGGCTCGGAAACACCATATATTTT. Translated: CASSDTGLGNTIYF.